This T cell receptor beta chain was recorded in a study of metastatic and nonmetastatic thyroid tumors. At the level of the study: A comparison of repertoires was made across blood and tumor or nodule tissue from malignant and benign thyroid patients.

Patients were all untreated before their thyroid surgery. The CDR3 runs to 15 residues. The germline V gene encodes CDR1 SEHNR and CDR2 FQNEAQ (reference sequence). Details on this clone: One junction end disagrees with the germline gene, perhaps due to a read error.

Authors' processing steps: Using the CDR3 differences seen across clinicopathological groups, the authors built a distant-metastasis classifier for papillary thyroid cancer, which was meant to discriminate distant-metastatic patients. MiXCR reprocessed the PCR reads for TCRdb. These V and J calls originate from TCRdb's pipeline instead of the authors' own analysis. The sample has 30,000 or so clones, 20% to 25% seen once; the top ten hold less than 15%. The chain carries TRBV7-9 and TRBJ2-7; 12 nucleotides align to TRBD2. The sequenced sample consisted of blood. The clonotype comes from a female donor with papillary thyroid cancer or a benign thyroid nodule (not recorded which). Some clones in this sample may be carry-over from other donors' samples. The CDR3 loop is CASSLPSGRAEEQYF. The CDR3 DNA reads TGCGCCAGCAGCTTACCTAGCGGGAGGGCGGAGGAGCAGTACTTC. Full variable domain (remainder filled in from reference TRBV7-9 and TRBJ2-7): DTGVSQNPRHKITKRGQNVTFRCDPISEHNRLYWYRQTLGQGPEFLTYFQNEAQLEKSRLLSDRFSAERPKGSFSTLEIQRTEQGDSAMYLCASSLPSGRAEEQYFGPGTRLTVT.